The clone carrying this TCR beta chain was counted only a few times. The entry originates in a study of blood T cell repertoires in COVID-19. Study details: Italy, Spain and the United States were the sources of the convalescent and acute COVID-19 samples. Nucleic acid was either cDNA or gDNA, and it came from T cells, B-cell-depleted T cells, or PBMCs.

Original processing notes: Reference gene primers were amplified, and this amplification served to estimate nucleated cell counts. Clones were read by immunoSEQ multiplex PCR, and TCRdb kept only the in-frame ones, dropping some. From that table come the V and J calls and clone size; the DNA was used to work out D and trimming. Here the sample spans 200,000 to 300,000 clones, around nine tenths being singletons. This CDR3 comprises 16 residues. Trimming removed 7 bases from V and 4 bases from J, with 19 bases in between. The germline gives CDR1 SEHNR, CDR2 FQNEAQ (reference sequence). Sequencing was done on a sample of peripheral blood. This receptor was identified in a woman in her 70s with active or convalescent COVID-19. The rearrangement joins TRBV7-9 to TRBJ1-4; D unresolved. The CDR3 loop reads CASTLSLGRDNEKLFF. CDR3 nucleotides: TGTGCCAGCACCCTGTCCCTGGGCCGTGATAATGAAAAACTGTTTTTT.